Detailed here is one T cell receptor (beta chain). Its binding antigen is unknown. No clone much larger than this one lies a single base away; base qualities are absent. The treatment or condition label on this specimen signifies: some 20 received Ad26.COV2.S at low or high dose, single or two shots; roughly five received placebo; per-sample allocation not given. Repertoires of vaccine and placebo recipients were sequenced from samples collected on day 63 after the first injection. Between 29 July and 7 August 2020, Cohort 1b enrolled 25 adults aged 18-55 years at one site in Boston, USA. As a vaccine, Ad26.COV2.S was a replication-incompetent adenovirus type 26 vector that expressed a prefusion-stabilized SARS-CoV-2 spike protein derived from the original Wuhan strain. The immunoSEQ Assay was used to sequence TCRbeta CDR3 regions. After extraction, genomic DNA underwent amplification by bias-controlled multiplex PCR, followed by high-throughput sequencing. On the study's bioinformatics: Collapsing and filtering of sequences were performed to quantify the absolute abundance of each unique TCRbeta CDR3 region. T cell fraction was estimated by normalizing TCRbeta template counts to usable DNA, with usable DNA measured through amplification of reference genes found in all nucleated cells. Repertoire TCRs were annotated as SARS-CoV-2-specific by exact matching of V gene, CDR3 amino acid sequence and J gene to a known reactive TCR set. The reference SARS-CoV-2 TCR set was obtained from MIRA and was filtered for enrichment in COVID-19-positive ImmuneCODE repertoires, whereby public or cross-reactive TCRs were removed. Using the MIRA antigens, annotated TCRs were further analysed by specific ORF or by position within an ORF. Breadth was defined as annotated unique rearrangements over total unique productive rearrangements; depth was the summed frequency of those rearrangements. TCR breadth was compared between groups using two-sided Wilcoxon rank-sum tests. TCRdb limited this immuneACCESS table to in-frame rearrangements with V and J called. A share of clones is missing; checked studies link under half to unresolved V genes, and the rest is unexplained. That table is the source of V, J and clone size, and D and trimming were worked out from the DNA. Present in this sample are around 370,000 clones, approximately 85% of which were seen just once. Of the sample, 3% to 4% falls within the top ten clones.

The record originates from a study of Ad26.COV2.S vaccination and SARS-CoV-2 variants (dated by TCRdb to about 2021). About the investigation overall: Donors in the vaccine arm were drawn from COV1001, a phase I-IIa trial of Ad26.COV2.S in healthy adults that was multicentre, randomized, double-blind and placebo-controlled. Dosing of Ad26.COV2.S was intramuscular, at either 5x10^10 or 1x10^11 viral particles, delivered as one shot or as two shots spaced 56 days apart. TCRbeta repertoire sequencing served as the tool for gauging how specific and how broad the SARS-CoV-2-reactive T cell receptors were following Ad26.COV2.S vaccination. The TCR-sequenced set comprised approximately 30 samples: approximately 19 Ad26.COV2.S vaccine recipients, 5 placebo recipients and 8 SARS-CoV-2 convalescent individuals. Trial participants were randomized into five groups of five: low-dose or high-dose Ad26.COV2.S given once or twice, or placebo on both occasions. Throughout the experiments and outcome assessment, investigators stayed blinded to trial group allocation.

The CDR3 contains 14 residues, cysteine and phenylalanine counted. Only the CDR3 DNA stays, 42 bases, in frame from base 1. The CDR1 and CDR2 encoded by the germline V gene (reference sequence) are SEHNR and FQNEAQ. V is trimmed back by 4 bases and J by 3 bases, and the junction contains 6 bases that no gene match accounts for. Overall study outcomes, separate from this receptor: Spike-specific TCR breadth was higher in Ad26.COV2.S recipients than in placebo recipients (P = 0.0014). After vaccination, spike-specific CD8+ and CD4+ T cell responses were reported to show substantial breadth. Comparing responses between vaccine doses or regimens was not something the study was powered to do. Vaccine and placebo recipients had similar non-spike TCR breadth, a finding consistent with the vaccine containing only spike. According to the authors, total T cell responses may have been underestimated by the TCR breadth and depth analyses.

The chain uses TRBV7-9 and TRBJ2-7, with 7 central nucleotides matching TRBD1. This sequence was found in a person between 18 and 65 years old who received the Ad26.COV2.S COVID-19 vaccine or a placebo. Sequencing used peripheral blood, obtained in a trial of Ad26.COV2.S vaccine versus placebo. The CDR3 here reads CASSYRDRVYEQYF. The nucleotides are TGTGCCAGCAGCTACCGGGACAGAGTCTACGAGCAGTACTTC.